This TCR beta chain appears in the sequencing data of a study of blood T cells in healthy people across ages. General study points: With age, beta diversity per million T cells declined roughly linearly, significantly by over 35.

As for this clonotype: Its antigen is unidentified.

PBMCs numbering at least 6 million were isolated per sample. For the second PCR, which ran for about 7 to 11 cycles, a sample-barcoded 5' primer and a J-beta primer mix were used. At least 2.5 million CDR3-containing paired-end reads were obtained per sample. One entry per CDR3 protein results from TCRdb running MiXCR on the 5' RACE reads. This sample has about 1.6 million distinct CDR3 sequences; almost 35% occur once, and the top ten carry approximately 11%. CDR3 length: 14 amino acids. J was trimmed by 6 bases and V by 5 bases; bases with no gene match: 8. Germline CDR1 SEHNR, CDR2 FQNEAQ (reference sequence).

The V call is TRBV7-9, the J call TRBJ2-7; TRBD1 agrees at 9 bases. The sample consisted of blood. This TCR was sampled from a woman younger than 45 in good health. In nucleotides, the CDR3 is TGTGCCAGCAGCCCCACAGGGGGCGGCGGCGAGCAGTACTTC. Translating it yields CASSPTGGGGEQYF. Combining the CDR3 with reference TRBV7-9 and TRBJ2-7 gives the whole variable domain DTGVSQNPRHKITKRGQNVTFRCDPISEHNRLYWYRQTLGQGPEFLTYFQNEAQLEKSRLLSDRFSAERPKGSFSTLEIQRTEQGDSAMYLCASSPTGGGGEQYFGPGTRLTVT.